This entry concerns a single T cell receptor beta chain. Assay used: immunoSEQ multiplex PCR; TCRdb lists only in-frame clones, some missing. The sample lists more than 400,000 clones, roughly 87% occurring once. The data stem from a study of blood T cell repertoires in COVID-19. In the study overall: PBMCs, B-cell-depleted T cells, or T cells were the source of the cDNA or gDNA that made up the material.

J lost 2 bases, V lost 5 bases, and 4 bases had no gene match. Germline V lookup: CDR1 SGHAT, CDR2 FQNNGV. This CDR3 contains 15 residues. Among Cohort 3 donors, those recovered had two negative PCRs, clearance, or symptom resolution. Input material: PBMCs or T cells enriched from blood (not recorded which). The source is a man younger than 30 who had recovered from COVID-19. The J gene is TRBJ2-5, the V gene TRBV11-2; 11 nucleotides align to TRBD2. CDR3 region: CASSPGTSGQETQYF. As DNA, the CDR3 is TGTGCCAGCAGCCCCGGGACTAGCGGACAAGAGACCCAGTACTTC.